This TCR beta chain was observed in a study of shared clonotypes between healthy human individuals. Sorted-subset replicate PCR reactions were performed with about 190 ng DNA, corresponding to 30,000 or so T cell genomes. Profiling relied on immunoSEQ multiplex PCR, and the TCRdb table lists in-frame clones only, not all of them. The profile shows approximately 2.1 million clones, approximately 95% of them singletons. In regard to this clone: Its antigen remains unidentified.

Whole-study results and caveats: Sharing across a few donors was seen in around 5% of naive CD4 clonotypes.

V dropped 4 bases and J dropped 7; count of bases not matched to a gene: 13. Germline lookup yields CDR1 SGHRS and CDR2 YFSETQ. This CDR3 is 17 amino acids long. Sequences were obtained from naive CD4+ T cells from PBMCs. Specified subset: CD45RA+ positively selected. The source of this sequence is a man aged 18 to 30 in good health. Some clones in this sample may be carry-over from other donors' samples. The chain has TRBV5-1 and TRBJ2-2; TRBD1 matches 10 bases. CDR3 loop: CASSPQGQGSGVGELFF. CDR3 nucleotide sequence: TGCGCCAGCAGCCCGCAGGGACAGGGGAGCGGGGTCGGGGAGCTGTTTTTT.